Listed below are T cell receptor beta chains from one sample, sequenced in a study of regulatory T cells in long-lasting Graves disease. TCRdb re-called the multiplex PCR reads through MiXCR, storing one row per CDR3 protein. The sample contains roughly 380,000 distinct CDR3 sequences, over 15% of which appear only once. Another study also made use of these data, one on T cells in Graves' hyperthyroidism and ophthalmopathy.

Specimen: peripheral blood mononuclear cells (PBMCs), collected at new diagnosis, from a patient treated with antithyroid drugs. The receptors come from a middle-aged man with Graves disease. Both conserved end residues are part of each CDR3. A D gene is named only where the DNA matches it firmly. Only some rows state a clone size, as once, few, many or a class for expanded clones.

clone_size d_call j_call v_call cdr3_aa cdr3_nt
many . TRBJ1-2 TRBV7-2 CASRSLAGGNYGYTF TGTGCCAGCAGATCCCTCGCGGGAGGAAACTATGGCTACACCTTC
. TRBD2 TRBJ2-1 TRBV19 CASSIALAGGWDEQFF TGTGCCAGTAGTATAGCCCTAGCGGGGGGGTGGGATGAGCAGTTCTTC
many TRBD2 TRBJ2-1 TRBV7-2 CASSLASLAGGQGEQFF TGTGCCAGCAGCTTAGCATCACTAGCGGGGGGGCAGGGTGAGCAGTTCTTC
. TRBD2 TRBJ2-1 TRBV20-1 CSPRSPGGPHNEQFF TGCAGTCCCCGCTCTCCGGGGGGGCCGCACAATGAGCAGTTCTTC
many TRBD1 TRBJ2-2 TRBV27 CASSLNRGSTGELFF TGTGCCAGCAGTTTAAACAGGGGTAGTACCGGGGAGCTGTTTTTT
. . TRBJ1-3 TRBV4-1 CASSRRATGNTIYF TGCGCCAGCAGCCGCAGGGCGACTGGAAACACCATATATTTT
few TRBD1 TRBJ1-2 TRBV7-8 CASSLNRGSYTF TGTGCCAGCAGCCTCAACAGGGGATCCTACACCTTC
many . TRBJ2-5 TRBV2 CASSDVGRETQYF TGTGCCAGCAGTGACGTTGGGAGGGAGACCCAGTACTTC
few . TRBJ2-5 TRBV20-1 CSARGLHSFQETQYF TGCAGTGCTAGGGGACTTCACTCTTTTCAAGAGACCCAGTACTTC
many . TRBJ2-3 TRBV28 CASSPLRGTDTQYF TGTGCCAGCAGTCCTCTTAGGGGGACAGATACGCAGTATTTT
. TRBD1 TRBJ2-3 TRBV30 CAWHGQGTDTQYF TGTGCCTGGCACGGACAGGGCACAGATACGCAGTATTTT
many . TRBJ2-5 TRBV7-9 CASRGAGRRQETQYF TGTGCCAGCAGAGGGGCCGGCAGGAGGCAAGAGACCCAGTACTTC
many . TRBJ1-5 TRBV7-8 CASSLLGYSNQPQHF TGTGCCAGCAGCTTACTTGGTTATAGCAATCAGCCCCAGCATTTT
many . TRBJ1-5 TRBV11-2 CASSLGDSPGQPQHF TGTGCCAGCAGCTTAGGAGACTCACCGGGTCAGCCCCAGCATTTT
. TRBD2 TRBJ2-3 TRBV3-1 CASSQGVLAAVSDTQYF TGTGCCAGCAGCCAAGGTGTACTAGCGGCGGTGTCGGATACGCAGTATTTT
many . TRBJ2-5 TRBV3-1 CASSQVKETQYF TGTGCCAGCAGCCAAGTGAAAGAGACCCAGTACTTC
many . TRBJ2-7 TRBV29-1 CSVSTGRSSYEQYF TGCAGCGTTTCTACAGGCCGAAGCTCCTACGAGCAGTACTTC
many . TRBJ1-4 TRBV20-1 CSASPLGGADEKLFF TGCAGTGCTAGCCCGCTGGGGGGGGCGGATGAAAAACTGTTTTTT
many . TRBJ1-4 TRBV18 CASSPPGVEKLFF TGTGCCAGCTCACCACCAGGGGTTGAAAAACTGTTTTTT
. TRBD1 TRBJ1-6 TRBV5-1 CTSSWGQGGLGSPLHF TGCACCAGCAGCTGGGGACAGGGAGGACTGGGCTCACCCCTCCACTTT
. TRBD2 TRBJ2-1 TRBV10-3 CAISEPGLVLNEQLF TGTGCCATCAGTGAACCGGGACTAGTATTGAATGAGCAGCTCTTC
many . TRBJ2-2 TRBV12-3/TRBV12-4 CASRNTGELFF TGTGCCAGCAGAAACACCGGGGAGCTGTTTTTT
many . TRBJ2-2 TRBV24-1 CATSAVRGDGTGELFF TGTGCCACCAGTGCCGTTAGAGGGGACGGGACCGGGGAGCTGTTTTTT
many . TRBJ1-1 TRBV20-1 CSARVQPKNTEAFF TGCAGTGCTAGAGTTCAACCGAAGAACACTGAAGCTTTCTTT
many . TRBJ2-2 TRBV29-1 CSVEDRAYTGELFF TGCAGCGTTGAAGATAGGGCCTACACCGGGGAGCTGTTTTTT
few . TRBJ1-4 TRBV5-1 CASSFGGGNEKLFF TGCGCCAGCAGCTTCGGGGGAGGGAATGAAAAACTGTTTTTT
. TRBD2 TRBJ2-5 TRBV28 CASKPDRGGVLEDQYF TGTGCCAGCAAGCCCGACCGGGGGGGGGTTCTAGAGGACCAGTACTTC
. . TRBJ2-5 TRBV5-1 CASSLGLTQYF TGTGCCAGCAGCCTCGGGCTAACCCAGTACTTC
many . TRBJ2-3 TRBV28 CASTYLLTDTQYF TGTGCCAGCACCTACCTCCTGACAGATACGCAGTATTTT
many . TRBJ2-1 TRBV2 CASSVQGSYNEQFF TGTGCCAGCAGTGTCCAGGGGTCCTACAATGAGCAGTTCTTC
. . TRBJ1-5 TRBV20-1 CSASGGPRQPQHF TGCAGTGCTAGCGGTGGTCCCAGGCAGCCCCAGCATTTT
many . TRBJ1-1 TRBV30 CAWRWVGGITEAFF TGTGCCTGGAGGTGGGTAGGGGGTATCACTGAAGCTTTCTTT
many . TRBJ2-1 TRBV18 CASSPPGRNNEQFF TGTGCCAGCTCACCCCCGGGACGGAACAATGAGCAGTTCTTC
many TRBD2 TRBJ2-7 TRBV2 CASSVSGGFMNEQYF TGTGCCAGCAGTGTTAGCGGGGGCTTTATGAACGAGCAGTACTTC
many . TRBJ2-7 TRBV3-1 CASSQVGRGDSYEQYF TGTGCCAGCAGCCAAGTGGGGAGAGGAGACTCCTACGAGCAGTACTTC
few . TRBJ1-5 TRBV4-3 CASSQEFGYSNQPQHF TGCGCCAGCAGCCAAGAGTTCGGTTATAGCAATCAGCCCCAGCATTTT
many TRBD1 TRBJ2-7 TRBV28 CASSPGQGITAYEQYF TGTGCCAGCAGCCCTGGACAGGGGATAACCGCCTACGAGCAGTACTTC
few . TRBJ2-4 TRBV2 CASSTGMGIQYF TGTGCCAGCAGTACGGGTATGGGCATTCAGTACTTC
. . TRBJ1-4 TRBV6-5 CASSYRRGEKLFF TGTGCCAGCAGTTACCGCAGGGGAGAAAAACTGTTTTTT
many TRBD2 TRBJ2-3 TRBV20-1 CSATLAGDFLTRTDTQYF TGCAGTGCTACTCTAGCGGGGGACTTCCTGACCCGCACAGATACGCAGTATTTT
many TRBD1 TRBJ1-1 TRBV7-8 CASSPWTGVDTEAFF TGTGCCAGCAGCCCCTGGACAGGGGTGGACACTGAAGCTTTCTTT
. TRBD1 TRBJ1-5 TRBV19 CASVGTGYSNQPQHF TGTGCCAGTGTCGGGACAGGATATAGCAATCAGCCCCAGCATTTT
. TRBD1 TRBJ1-4 TRBV10-3 CAISESRTGYEKLFF TGTGCCATCAGTGAGTCGCGGACAGGGTACGAAAAACTGTTTTTT
. . TRBJ1-2 TRBV20-1 CSAPPLGWDGYTF TGCAGTGCTCCTCCGCTGGGCTGGGATGGCTACACCTTC
many . TRBJ2-5 TRBV5-4 CASSSPAGQETQYF TGTGCCAGCAGCTCCCCGGCGGGGCAAGAGACCCAGTACTTC
. TRBD2 TRBJ2-7 TRBV9 CASTPSLGGGEQYF TGTGCCAGCACCCCTTCACTGGGGGGGGGCGAGCAGTACTTC
few TRBD2 TRBJ2-5 TRBV29-1 CSVERGGGETQYF TGCAGCGTCGAGCGGGGGGGGGGGGAGACCCAGTACTTC
many . TRBJ1-4 TRBV12-3/TRBV12-4 CASSLSPANEKLFF TGTGCCAGCAGTTTAAGCCCGGCTAATGAAAAACTGTTTTTT
many . TRBJ2-3 TRBV10-3 CATMGGDTQYF TGTGCCACCATGGGGGGAGATACGCAGTATTTT
many . TRBJ1-6 TRBV12-3/TRBV12-4 CASSDNSIGLPLHF TGTGCCAGCAGTGACAACAGCATCGGATTGCCCCTCCACTTT
. TRBD2 TRBJ2-3 TRBV11-2 CASSFLLAGPDTQYF TGTGCCAGCAGCTTTTTACTAGCGGGCCCAGATACGCAGTATTTT
few . TRBJ1-3 TRBV7-9 CASSLGPFGNTIYF TGTGCCAGCAGCTTGGGACCGTTTGGAAACACCATATATTTT
. . TRBJ2-2 TRBV20-1 CSATAGATDKGELFF TGCAGTGCCACCGCGGGGGCCACTGACAAAGGGGAGCTGTTTTTT
many . TRBJ2-2 TRBV24-1 CATSDLRRGSAGELFF TGTGCCACCAGTGATTTGCGGCGGGGCAGCGCCGGGGAGCTGTTTTTT
. . TRBJ2-3 TRBV5-6 CASSLGRRSTQYF TGTGCCAGCAGCTTAGGCCGGCGGTCTACGCAGTATTTT
. . TRBJ2-7 TRBV5-1 CASSLMGDEQYF TGCGCCAGCAGCTTGATGGGGGACGAGCAGTACTTC